The present T cell receptor (beta chain) was sequenced within a study of blood T cells in healthy people across ages. Study background: When template switching was applied, about one barcoded beta molecule was captured per two T cells.

A minimum of 7 million PBMCs was isolated per sample. Next came a second PCR, run for about 7 to 11 cycles, which used a sample-barcoded 5' primer along with a J-beta primer mix. One entry per CDR3 protein results from TCRdb running MiXCR on the 5' RACE reads. The top ten clones hold under 8.5% of a sample with about 1,400,000 distinct CDR3 sequences, around 59% of them seen once. With V trimmed by 6 bases and J by 6 bases, 9 bases remained unmatched. The CDR3 sequence is 14 residues long. Germline V lookup: CDR1 MDHEN, CDR2 SYDVKM. On this clonotype: Its target is unknown.

Study results and limitations: Estimated diversity, derived from one million T cells, was regarded as an underestimate.

The chain recombines TRBV28 with TRBJ2-5, with 8 bases that match TRBD1. The clonotype was recovered from a man younger than 35 in good health. Sequencing input: blood. CDR3 nucleotide sequence: TGTGCCAGCAGGCCCACAGGGGGTCAAAAGACCCAGTACTTC. It is translated as CASRPTGGQKTQYF.